Reported below is one TCR beta chain. Its antigen is not identified. Axillary draining lymph nodes of breast cancer patients supplied the node samples. These data originate in a study of breast tumors, draining lymph nodes, adjacent tissues. TCRdb analysed the multiplex PCR reads with MiXCR anew, one entry per CDR3 protein. The repertoire holds over 200,000 distinct CDR3 sequences, roughly a third seen once, with approximately 3.6% in the top ten. Study-level points and caveats: Compared with lymph nodes, tumors were less diverse; compared with nontumor tissue, more. The lymph node origin of tumor T cells was framed as consistent with a hypothesis, not demonstrated.

With 0 bases removed from V and 6 bases from J, the gap between germline ends came to 19 bases. This CDR3 is built from 17 residues. In germline, CDR1 is MNHNS, CDR2 SASEGT. This sequence originates from a female donor with breast cancer. Some clones in this sample may be carry-over from other donors' samples. The chain employs TRBV6-1 and TRBJ2-3; TRBD2 might be the D (7 bases). The specimen sequenced was axillary lymph node tissue. CDR3 amino acids: CASSEAIGGAEVDTQYF. CDR3 sequence (DNA): TGTGCCAGCAGTGAAGCGATTGGGGGGGCTGAAGTGGATACGCAGTATTTT.